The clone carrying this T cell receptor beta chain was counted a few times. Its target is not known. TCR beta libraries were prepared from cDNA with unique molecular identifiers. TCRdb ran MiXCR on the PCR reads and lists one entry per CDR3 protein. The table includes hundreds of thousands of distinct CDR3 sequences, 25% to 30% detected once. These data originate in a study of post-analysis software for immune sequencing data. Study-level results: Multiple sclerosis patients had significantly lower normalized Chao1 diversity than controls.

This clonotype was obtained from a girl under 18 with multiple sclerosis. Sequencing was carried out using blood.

This chain's CDR3 is CASSLDHTLPYEQYF. The CDR3, as DNA: TGTGCCAGCAGCTTAGACCATACCCTCCCCTACGAGCAGTACTTC. V usage is TRBV11-2 and J usage is TRBJ2-7; D unclear. The germline V gene has CDR1 SGHAT and CDR2 FQNNGV. The CDR3 totals 15 residues. Trimming stripped 0 bases from V and 2 bases from J, with 11 bases between.